A single sample is the source of the 6 T cell receptor beta chains below, sequenced in a study of vaccination and CD4 T cells after COVID-19. Sequencing of cultured CD4+ T cell DNA used the Oncomine TCR Beta short-read assay. TCRdb fed the PCR reads into MiXCR, producing one record per CDR3 protein. The data contain about 19,000 distinct CDR3 sequences, about 60% of them singletons. These receptors' antigens are unknown. The treatment is: roughly 10-day PBMC culture with coronavirus spike peptide pools or control peptides (ViraFEST assay). Sequencing was done on a sample of CD4+ T cells from blood, cultured in vitro. The source is a human donor who had recovered from COVID-19.

This chain joins TRBV12-3 or TRBV12-4 and TRBJ1-2; unclear D gene. Trimming shortened V by 1 base and J by 3 bases, and 9 bases separated the two germline ends. This CDR3 comprises 14 residues. This chain's CDR3 is CASSLGSTYYGYTF. The CDR3 coding sequence is TGTGCCAGCAGTTTAGGCAGCACATACTATGGCTACACCTTC.

A remark on this clonotype: A much larger clone differs by one base, so this may be a read error. The chain joins TRBV20-1 to TRBJ1-5; possible D gene TRBD1, 6 bases. The V end was cut by 3 bases, the J end by 5 bases, with 17 bases between. Germline lookup yields CDR1 DFQATT and CDR2 SNEGSKA (reference sequence). The CDR3 contains 15 residues. The CDR3 loop is CSASKRQGSDQPQHF. CDR3 nucleotides: TGCAGTGCTAGTAAGAGGCAGGGGTCGGATCAGCCCCAGCATTTT.

This clonotype was counted a few times. The chain uses TRBV6-1 and TRBJ2-7; a possible D gene is TRBD2 (5 bases). The CDR3 runs to 14 residues. The germline CDR1 and CDR2 sequences are MNHNS and SASEGT. V lost 1 base, J lost 6 bases, and 13 bases lay in between. DNA for the CDR3: TGTGCCAGCAGTGAAGGATCGGGGTATGGCGAGCAGTACTTC. Encoded protein: CASSEGSGYGEQYF.

In its sample, this clonotype was seen once. This rearrangement joins TRBV27 to TRBJ1-2; the D gene is possibly TRBD1 (5 bases). The V and J ends lost 3 bases and 2 bases respectively, with 7 bases between them. The CDR3 sequence is 13 residues long. The V gene's germline CDR1 is MNHEY and CDR2 SMNVEV (reference sequence). In DNA form, the CDR3 reads TGTGCCAGCAGTTTGAGACAGAACTATGGCTACACCTTC. Protein: CASSLRQNYGYTF.

The V call is TRBV5-1, the J call TRBJ1-5; TRBD1 might be the D (6 bases). The V gene lost 2 bases and the J gene lost 2 bases, with 8 bases spanning the gap. The germline V gene has CDR1 SGHRS and CDR2 YFSETQ. The CDR3 loop spans 14 amino acids. This chain's CDR3 is CASSFAGGNQPQHF. For the CDR3, the DNA is TGCGCCAGCAGCTTCGCAGGGGGCAATCAGCCCCAGCATTTT. Supplemented by reference TRBV5-1 and TRBJ1-5, the full variable domain reads KAGVTQTPRYLIKTRGQQVTLSCSPISGHRSVSWYQQTPGQGLQFLFEYFSETQRNKGNFPGRFSGRQFSNSRSEMNVSTLELGDSALYLCASSFAGGNQPQHFGDGTRLSIL.

The V and J genes are TRBV5-4 and TRBJ1-6; D ambiguous. Germline V CDR1 and CDR2: SGHNT, YYREEE (reference sequence). Trimming stripped 0 bases from V and 6 bases from J, with 10 bases between. CDR3 length: 15 amino acids. Written as DNA, the CDR3 is TGTGCCAGCAGCTTGGGTGGCAGGTCTAATTCACCCCTCCACTTT. Protein sequence: CASSLGGRSNSPLHF. Full variable domain (remainder filled in from reference TRBV5-4 and TRBJ1-6): ETGVTQSPTHLIKTRGQQVTLRCSSQSGHNTVSWYQQALGQGPQFIFQYYREEENGRGNFPPRFSGLQFPNYSSELNVNALELDDSALYLCASSLGGRSNSPLHFGNGTRLTVT.